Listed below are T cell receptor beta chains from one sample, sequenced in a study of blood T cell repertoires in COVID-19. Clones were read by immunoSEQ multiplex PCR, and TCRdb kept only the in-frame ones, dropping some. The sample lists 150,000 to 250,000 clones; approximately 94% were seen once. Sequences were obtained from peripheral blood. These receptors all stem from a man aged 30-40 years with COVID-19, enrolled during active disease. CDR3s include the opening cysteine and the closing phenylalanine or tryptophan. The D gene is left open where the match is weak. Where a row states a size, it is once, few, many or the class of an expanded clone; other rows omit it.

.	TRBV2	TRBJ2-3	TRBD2	CASSASSGGTDTQYF	TGTGCCAGCAGTGCATCTAGCGGAGGCACAGATACGCAGTATTTT
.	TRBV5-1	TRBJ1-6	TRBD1	CASSEGQVNSPLHF	TGCGCCAGCAGCGAGGGACAGGTGAATTCACCCCTCCACTTT
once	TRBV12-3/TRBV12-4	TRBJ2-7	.	CASSRRDGEQYF	TGTGCCAGCAGCCGGAGAGACGGCGAGCAGTACTTC
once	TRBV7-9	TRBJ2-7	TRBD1	CASSFSGTGGLGSYEQYF	TGTGCCAGCAGCTTTTCCGGGACAGGGGGTTTGGGGTCCTACGAGCAGTACTTC
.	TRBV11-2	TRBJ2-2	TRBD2	CASSLGGGPNTGELFF	TGTGCCAGCAGCTTAGGCGGGGGGCCTAACACCGGGGAGCTGTTTTTT
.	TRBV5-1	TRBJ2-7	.	CASSLEGGAGYEQYF	TGCGCCAGCAGCTTGGAAGGGGGGGCAGGCTACGAGCAGTACTTC
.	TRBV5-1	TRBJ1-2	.	CASSADRFGYTF	TGCGCCAGCAGCGCCGATAGATTTGGCTACACCTTC
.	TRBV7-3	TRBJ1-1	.	CASSLWGREATEAFF	TGTGCCAGCAGCTTATGGGGGCGGGAGGCCACTGAAGCTTTCTTT
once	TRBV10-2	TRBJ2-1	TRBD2	CASSESRGGGGAGYNEQFF	TGCGCCAGCAGTGAGTCGAGGGGTGGCGGGGGGGCAGGCTACAATGAGCAGTTCTTC
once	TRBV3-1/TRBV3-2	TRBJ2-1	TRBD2	CASSQTTGTSGGNEQFF	TGTGCCAGCAGCCAAACAACGGGGACTAGCGGGGGAAATGAGCAGTTCTTC
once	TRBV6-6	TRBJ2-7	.	CASSIDTSSYEQYF	TGTGCCAGCAGCATAGACACCTCCTCCTACGAGCAGTACTTC
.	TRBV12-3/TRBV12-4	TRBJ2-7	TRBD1	CASSRGTDYEQYF	TGTGCCAGCAGTAGAGGGACAGACTACGAGCAGTACTTC
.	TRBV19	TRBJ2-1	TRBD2	CASSISGGGAYNEQFF	TGTGCCAGTAGTATATCGGGCGGGGGGGCCTACAATGAGCAGTTCTTC
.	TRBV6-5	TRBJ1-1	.	CASSYFGRTEAFF	TGTGCCAGCAGTTATTTTGGTAGAACTGAAGCTTTCTTT
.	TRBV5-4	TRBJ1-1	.	CASRSDRNTEAFF	TGTGCCAGCAGAAGCGACAGGAACACTGAAGCTTTCTTT
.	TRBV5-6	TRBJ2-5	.	CASSLWWSDRGTQYF	TGTGCCAGCAGCTTATGGTGGTCCGATCGGGGGACCCAGTACTTC
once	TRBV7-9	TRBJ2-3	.	CASSVWTDTDTQYF	TGTGCCAGCAGTGTTTGGACAGACACAGATACGCAGTATTTT
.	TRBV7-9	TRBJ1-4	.	CASSLEMGGAGEKLFF	TGTGCCAGCAGCTTAGAAATGGGAGGGGCTGGGGAAAAACTGTTTTTT
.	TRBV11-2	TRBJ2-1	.	CASSKEDYYNEQFF	TGTGCCAGCAGCAAAGAGGACTATTACAATGAGCAGTTCTTC
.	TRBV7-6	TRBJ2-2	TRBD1	CASSYRDRGPGELFF	TGTGCCAGCAGCTACCGGGACAGGGGGCCCGGGGAGCTGTTTTTT
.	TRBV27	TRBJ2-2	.	CASSLRGRDTGELFF	TGTGCCAGCAGTCTCAGGGGACGCGACACCGGGGAGCTGTTTTTT
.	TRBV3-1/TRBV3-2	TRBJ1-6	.	CASSQARGYNSPLHF	TGTGCCAGCAGCCAAGCACGCGGTTATAATTCACCCCTCCACTTT
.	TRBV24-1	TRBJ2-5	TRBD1	CARRTGAYQETQYF	TGTGCCAGGAGGACAGGGGCGTACCAAGAGACCCAGTACTTC
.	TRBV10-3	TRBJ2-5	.	CAISDSGSQETQYF	TGTGCCATCAGTGACTCAGGATCCCAAGAGACCCAGTACTTC
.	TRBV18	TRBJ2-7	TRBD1	CASSPDRGLYDEQYF	TGTGCCAGCTCCCCCGACAGGGGGCTTTACGACGAGCAGTACTTC
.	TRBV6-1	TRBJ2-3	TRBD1	CASSEFLTGGADTQYF	TGTGCCAGCAGTGAATTTTTGACAGGGGGTGCAGATACGCAGTATTTT
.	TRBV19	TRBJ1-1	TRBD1	CASSRDRVNTEAFF	TGTGCCAGTAGTAGGGACAGGGTGAACACTGAAGCTTTCTTT
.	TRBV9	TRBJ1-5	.	CATLEQGWGQPQHF	TGTGCCACCCTAGAACAGGGTTGGGGTCAGCCCCAGCATTTT
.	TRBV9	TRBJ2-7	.	CASSVDAVPTEQYF	TGTGCCAGCAGCGTAGATGCAGTCCCCACAGAGCAGTACTTC
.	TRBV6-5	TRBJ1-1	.	CASSSGEGHTEAFF	TGTGCCAGCAGTTCTGGGGAAGGACATACTGAAGCTTTCTTT
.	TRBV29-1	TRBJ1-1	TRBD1	CSVARDRVNTEAFF	TGCAGCGTCGCCAGAGACAGGGTGAACACTGAAGCTTTCTTT
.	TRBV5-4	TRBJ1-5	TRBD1	CASSGRTGDKRSNQPQHF	TGTGCCAGCAGCGGTAGGACAGGGGATAAGAGGAGCAATCAGCCCCAGCATTTT
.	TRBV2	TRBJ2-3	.	CASKGTDTQYF	TGTGCCAGCAAGGGGACAGATACGCAGTATTTT
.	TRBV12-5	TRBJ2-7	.	CASGGAVYSYEQYF	TGTGCTAGTGGTGGTGCGGTTTACTCCTACGAGCAGTACTTC
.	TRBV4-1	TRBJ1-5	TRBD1	CASSQGRARGSNQPQHF	TGCGCCAGCAGCCAGGGGCGGGCCAGGGGGAGCAATCAGCCCCAGCATTTT
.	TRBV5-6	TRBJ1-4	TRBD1	CASSTGQGGGEKLFF	TGTGCCAGCAGCACAGGACAGGGGGGAGGTGAAAAACTGTTTTTT
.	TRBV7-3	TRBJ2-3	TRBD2	CASSLRLAGGPDTQYF	TGTGCCAGCAGCTTAAGACTAGCGGGGGGCCCAGATACGCAGTATTTT
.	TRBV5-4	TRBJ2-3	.	CASSLTRASTDTQYF	TGTGCCAGCAGCCTGACGAGGGCTAGCACAGATACGCAGTATTTT
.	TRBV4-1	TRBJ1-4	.	CASSRTADNEKLFF	TGCGCCAGCAGCAGGACAGCAGATAATGAAAAACTGTTTTTT
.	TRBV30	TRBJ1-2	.	CAWAGRGYGYTF	TGTGCCTGGGCCGGAAGGGGCTATGGCTACACCTTC
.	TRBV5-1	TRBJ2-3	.	CASSLGQASTDTQYF	TGCGCCAGCAGCTTGGGACAGGCTAGCACAGATACGCAGTATTTT
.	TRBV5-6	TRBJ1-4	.	CASTTWGGEKLFF	TGTGCCAGCACCACCTGGGGGGGAGAAAAACTGTTTTTT
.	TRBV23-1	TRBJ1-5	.	CATAGTRSNQPQHF	TGCGCCACTGCCGGGACAAGATCTAATCAGCCCCAGCATTTT
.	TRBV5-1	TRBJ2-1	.	CASSLGGGKNEQFF	TGCGCCAGCAGCTTGGGTGGCGGCAAGAATGAGCAGTTCTTC
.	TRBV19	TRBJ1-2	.	CASTPGVYQGGYTF	TGTGCCAGTACTCCCGGGGTATACCAGGGGGGCTACACCTTC
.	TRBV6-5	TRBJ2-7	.	CATRQGPYEQYF	TGTGCGACCCGGCAGGGTCCTTACGAGCAGTACTTC
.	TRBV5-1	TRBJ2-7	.	CASSLAQGQSYEQYF	TGCGCCAGCAGCTTGGCCCAGGGCCAATCATACGAGCAGTACTTC
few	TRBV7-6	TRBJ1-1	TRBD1	CASSPRQGATGTEAFF	TGTGCCAGCAGCCCACGACAGGGGGCCACGGGCACTGAAGCTTTCTTT
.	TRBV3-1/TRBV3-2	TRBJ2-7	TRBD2	CASSQDSLAGGRTYEQYF	TGTGCCAGCAGCCAAGATTCGCTAGCGGGGGGCCGGACCTACGAGCAGTACTTC
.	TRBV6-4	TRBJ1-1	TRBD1	CATPIRGRAAFF	TGTGCCACCCCAATCAGGGGGCGAGCAGCTTTCTTT
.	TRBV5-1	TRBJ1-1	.	CASSTGGAGYTEAFF	TGCGCCAGCAGCACTGGAGGGGCAGGTTACACTGAAGCTTTCTTT
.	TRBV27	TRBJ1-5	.	CASSLSELAGKPQHF	TGTGCCAGCAGTTTATCCGAGCTGGCCGGGAAGCCCCAGCATTTT